This entry features one T cell receptor (beta chain) sequence. The entry originates in a study of beta chain features in type 1 diabetes. Sequenced material consisted of expressed TCRB transcripts (all of the isolated RNA was reverse transcribed). Assay used: immunoSEQ multiplex PCR; TCRdb lists only in-frame clones, some missing. The table includes 450,000 to 550,000 clones, around 30% detected once. V lost 5 bases, J lost 4 bases, and 10 bases stayed unmatched. The CDR3 covers 15 residues. The germline V gene has CDR1 SGHVS and CDR2 FQNEAQ. The sample consisted of naive CD4+ T cells from blood. This TCR came from a man younger than 30 in good health. The V and J genes are TRBV7-8 and TRBJ1-1; 7 nucleotides line up with TRBD1. The CDR3 loop is CASSPTGQALTEAFF. CDR3 nucleotides: TGTGCCAGCAGCCCGACCGGACAGGCCCTCACTGAAGCTTTCTTT.